Presented here are 9 T cell receptor beta chains from one specimen sequenced in a study of blood T cell repertoires in COVID-19. Generated by immunoSEQ multiplex PCR, the TCRdb table keeps only in-frame clones and is missing some. The sample has about 130,000 clones, roughly four fifths seen once. The sequencing input was peripheral blood. The origin of the receptors is a man older than 75 with COVID-19, enrolled during active disease.

This clone was counted ten times or more. The CDR3 spells CASRLALGSGRAYEQYF. CDR3 bases: TGTGCAAGTCGCTTAGCGCTTGGTAGCGGGAGGGCTTACGAGCAGTACTTC. The chain is built from TRBV12-2 and TRBJ2-7; TRBD2, the D gene given by the table, was not confirmed from the DNA. TRBV12-2 is a known pseudogene. The CDR3 covers 17 residues.

The V gene is TRBV5-1, the J gene TRBJ1-3; 9 bases line up with TRBD1. The CDR3 runs to 18 residues. V was clipped by 4 bases and J by 0 bases; unmatched bases: 11. Per germline, CDR1 SGHRS and CDR2 YFSETQ. This CDR3 reads CASSPLGDRASSGNTIYF. As DNA, the CDR3 is TGCGCCAGCAGCCCCCTAGGGGACAGGGCCTCCTCTGGAAACACCATATATTTT. Full variable domain (outside the CDR3, taken from reference TRBV5-1 and TRBJ1-3): KAGVTQTPRYLIKTRGQQVTLSCSPISGHRSVSWYQQTPGQGLQFLFEYFSETQRNKGNFPGRFSGRQFSNSRSEMNVSTLELGDSALYLCASSPLGDRASSGNTIYFGEGSWLTVV.

The count of this clone is one. The rearrangement links TRBV7-9 to TRBJ1-2; 7 nucleotides align to TRBD1. CDR1 and CDR2 (germline): SEHNR, FQNEAQ (reference sequence). V shed 0 bases and J 5 bases; nucleotides not matched to a gene: 9. CDR3 length: 16 residues. CDR3 loop: CASSLALGTASYGYTF. The CDR3 nucleotides read TGTGCCAGCAGCTTAGCCCTCGGGACAGCCTCTTATGGCTACACCTTC. The full variable domain, its missing parts supplied by reference TRBV7-9 and TRBJ1-2, is DTGVSQNPRHKITKRGQNVTFRCDPISEHNRLYWYRQTLGQGPEFLTYFQNEAQLEKSRLLSDRFSAERPKGSFSTLEIQRTEQGDSAMYLCASSLALGTASYGYTFGSGTRLTVV.

With regard to this clone: Other DNA sequences within the sample encode an identical CDR3. The V call is TRBV3-1 (or the pseudogene TRBV3-2), the J call TRBJ2-7, with D perhaps matching TRBD2 (5 bases). V was shortened by 4 bases and J by 1 base, with 17 bases between the two germline ends. Looked up from germline, CDR1 is LGHDT and CDR2 is YNNKEL (reference sequence). CDR3 length: 16 residues. The CDR3 DNA reads as TGTGCCAGCAGCCGGTCTAGTGGGAGTTTTTCCTACGAGCAGTACTTC. Residues: CASSRSSGSFSYEQYF.

This chain connects TRBV9 to TRBJ1-2, with D uncertain. Trimming removed 4 bases from V and 2 bases from J, with 15 bases in between. The CDR3 length is 15 residues. Germline V CDR1 and CDR2: SGDLS, YYNGEE. The DNA of the CDR3 is TGTGCCAGCAGCTTGCAGGACGGGATAAACTATGGCTACACCTTC. Translated: CASSLQDGINYGYTF.

Only one count was recorded for this clone. The chain carries TRBV19 and TRBJ1-2; 9 bases fit TRBD1. Germline lookup yields CDR1 LNHDA and CDR2 SQIVND (reference sequence). The CDR3 is 13 amino acids. V was clipped by 3 bases and J by 4 bases; unmatched bases: 0. The CDR3 reads CASSMTGGYGYTF. The CDR3 nucleotides are TGTGCCAGTAGTATGACAGGGGGCTATGGCTACACCTTC.

This chain uses TRBV18 with TRBJ1-1; the match to TRBD1 covers 7 bases. CDR1 KGHSH and CDR2 LQKENI come from the germline V gene. The ends lost 4 bases at V and 4 bases at J; junction bases unmatched: 9. The CDR3 runs to 15 residues. CDR3 in amino acids: CASSLRQGLATEAFF. Here the CDR3 DNA reads TGTGCCAGCTCACTACGACAGGGACTGGCCACTGAAGCTTTCTTT.

The chain couples TRBV5-4 to TRBJ2-5; D possibly corresponds to TRBD1 (5 bases). V was cut by 4 bases and J by 0 bases, with 16 bases left in between. The germline CDR1 and CDR2 sequences are SGHNT and YYREEE (reference sequence). This CDR3 has 16 amino acids. CDR3 nucleotides: TGTGCCAGCAGCCGCTACCTCTCAGGGTACCAAGAGACCCAGTACTTC. Translating it yields CASSRYLSGYQETQYF.

The chain recombines TRBV19 with TRBJ2-1, with 12 bases identical to TRBD1. V was pared by 7 bases and J by 7 bases, with 8 bases of the junction left unmatched. Germline CDR1 is LNHDA and CDR2 is SQIVND (reference sequence). CDR3 length: 15 amino acids. In DNA form, the CDR3 reads TGTGCCAGTACTCCGGGACAGGGGGCGGGTAATGAGCAGTTCTTC. Translating it yields CASTPGQGAGNEQFF. Filled out from reference TRBV19 and TRBJ2-1, the complete variable domain reads DGGITQSPKYLFRKEGQNVTLSCEQNLNHDAMYWYRQDPGQGLRLIYYSQIVNDFQKGDIAEGYSVSREKKESFPLTVTSAQKNPTAFYLCASTPGQGAGNEQFFGPGTRLTVL.